The 20 T cell receptor beta chains in this list originate from one sample, sequenced in a study of identical twins. TCRdb processed the 5' RACE reads anew with MiXCR; each CDR3 protein has one entry. In the table there are about 240,000 distinct CDR3 sequences, roughly a tenth of which are singletons. The sample consisted of memory T cells sorted from blood. The receptors originated from a man aged 45-65 years in good health.

The CDR3 DNA follows: TGTGCCAGCAGCTTGAGACAGGGGGAGGAGACCCAGTACTTC. This translates into CASSLRQGEETQYF. The chain has TRBV13 and TRBJ2-5; 9 positions agree with TRBD1. The ends lost 3 bases at V and 5 bases at J; junction bases unmatched: 4. Germline CDR1 is PRHDT and CDR2 is FYEKMQ (reference sequence). The CDR3 runs to 14 residues.

This clonotype was recorded many times. The CDR3 DNA reads TGTGCCAGCAGCCCAGGGGGCCGGGGCAGCGAGCAGTTCTTC. Its translation: CASSPGGRGSEQFF. The V call is TRBV12-3 or TRBV12-4, the J call TRBJ2-1; 8 bases are a match to TRBD1. The CDR3 spans 14 residues. V lost 6 bases, J lost 10 bases, and 11 bases stayed unmatched.

The chain has TRBV5-5 and TRBJ2-7, with TRBD1 matching over 11 bases. Germline CDR1 and CDR2: SGHKS and YYEKEE (reference sequence). V shed 3 bases, J shed 0 bases, and the junction held 5 bases outside the gene matches. This CDR3 has 16 amino acids. The CDR3 DNA sequence: TGTGCCAGCAGCTGGGGGACAGGGGGAGCCTCCTACGAGCAGTACTTC. Translated, it gives CASSWGTGGASYEQYF.

The rearrangement links TRBV7-2 to TRBJ2-7, with TRBD1 identical over 9 bases. The germline CDR1 and CDR2 sequences are SGHTA and FQGNSA. The CDR3 sequence is 15 residues long. V gave up 1 base and J gave up 5 bases; unmatched junction bases: 6. The CDR3 region has the DNA TGTGCCAGCAGCTTAGACCGGGACAGGGTTCACGAGCAGTACTTC. This encodes CASSLDRDRVHEQYF.

V usage is TRBV20-1 and J usage is TRBJ2-2; D might be TRBD2 (6 bases). Germline V gene lookup returns CDR1 DFQATT and CDR2 SNEGSKA (reference sequence). This CDR3 is 16 amino acids long. Trimming took off 0 bases at V and 2 bases at J, with 13 bases between the two ends. The CDR3 sequence is CSARDQLALNTGELFF. The CDR3 DNA reads TGCAGTGCTAGAGACCAACTAGCTCTTAACACCGGGGAGCTGTTTTTT.

This sequence joins TRBV5-5 and TRBJ1-2; 7 bases are shared with TRBD1. This CDR3 comprises 14 residues. With 4 bases clipped from V and 4 bases from J, the junction kept 7 bases outside the gene matches. Looked up from germline, CDR1 is SGHKS and CDR2 is YYEKEE (reference sequence). CDR3 coding DNA: TGTGCCAGCAGCAAAGGACAGGAGCCCTATGGCTACACCTTC. It yields the protein CASSKGQEPYGYTF.

This chain uses TRBV15 with TRBJ2-2; a weak D match, TRBD1 (6 bases). The length of the CDR3 is 16 residues. V lost 0 bases and J lost 10, with 18 bases in between. Germline assignment: CDR1 LNHNV and CDR2 YYDKDF (reference sequence). CDR3 bases: TGTGCCACCAGCAGAGATAGTCAAAACAGGGCTCAGGAGCTGTTTTTT. Its protein product is CATSRDSQNRAQELFF.

This rearrangement joins TRBV20-1 to TRBJ2-3; TRBD2 matches 7 bases. Germline lookup yields CDR1 DFQATT and CDR2 SNEGSKA (reference sequence). Unmatched junction bases numbered 14, after V lost 4 bases and J lost 4 bases. The CDR3 extends over 16 amino acids. The DNA of the CDR3 is TGCAGTGCTAAATCGGGGGGAAACAATGCCGCAGATACGCAGTATTTT. As protein: CSAKSGGNNAADTQYF.

The V gene is TRBV7-8, the J gene TRBJ1-6, with D perhaps TRBD1 (6 bases). Germline CDR1 reads SGHVS; CDR2 reads FQNEAQ. CDR3 length equals 13 residues. The V gene lost 4 bases and the J gene lost 9 bases, with 10 bases spanning the gap. CDR3 bases: TGTGCCAGCAGCTCGACAGGAGCTTCACCCCTCCACTTT. It yields the protein CASSSTGASPLHF.

In this sample, this clonotype turned up many times. This chain uses TRBV3-1 with TRBJ1-4; the D is unclear. V shed 3 bases and J shed 0 bases, with 8 bases lying between them. The CDR3 extends over 15 amino acids. Germline-derived CDR1 and CDR2 are LGHDT and YNNKEL (reference sequence). The CDR3 is CASSHCEPTNEKLFF. DNA of the CDR3: TGTGCCAGCAGCCACTGCGAACCAACTAATGAAAAACTGTTTTTT.

This clonotype has a count of ten or more. The chain uses TRBV6-2 or TRBV6-3 and TRBJ2-7; possible D gene TRBD2, 6 bases. V was trimmed by 10 bases and J by 4 bases, leaving 20 bases between them. CDR1 is MNHEY, CDR2 SVGEGT, per germline. The CDR3 sequence is 14 residues long. This CDR3 is CATSIDETSYEQYF. CDR3 sequence (DNA): TGTGCCACCTCAATTGACGAGACTAGTTACGAGCAGTACTTC.

CDR3 in amino acids: CASSGGTENIQYF. As DNA, the CDR3 is TGTGCCAGCAGCGGGGGGACGGAAAACATTCAGTACTTC. The chain links TRBV5-4 to TRBJ2-4; D is possibly TRBD2 (6 bases). Germline V lookup: CDR1 SGHNT, CDR2 YYREEE (reference sequence). The length of the CDR3 is 13 residues. The V end lost 4 bases, the J end lost 5 bases, and 10 bases lay between the germline ends.

This clonotype came up many times. The chain links TRBV7-8 to TRBJ2-3; 7 bases map to TRBD2. The CDR3 covers 16 residues. After removal of 5 bases from V and 2 bases from J, the junction contained 10 bases not matched to a gene. CDR1 and CDR2 from the germline V gene are SGHVS and FQNEAQ. DNA for the CDR3: TGTGCCAGCAGCCCCACGGGACTAAGCAACACAGATACGCAGTATTTT. This codes for CASSPTGLSNTDTQYF.

The rearrangement joins TRBV20-1 to TRBJ2-4; 7 bases fit TRBD1. The CDR3 loop spans 12 amino acids. Per germline, CDR1 DFQATT and CDR2 SNEGSKA (reference sequence). The ends lost 3 bases at V and 5 bases at J; junction bases unmatched: 1. Here the CDR3 reads CSARRGQNIQYF. DNA of the CDR3: TGCAGTGCTAGGAGGGGGCAAAACATTCAGTACTTC.

This clonotype came up a few times. The chain recombines TRBV20-1 with TRBJ2-7; D not certain. The CDR3 is 13 amino acids. Germline V gene sequence: CDR1 DFQATT, CDR2 SNEGSKA (reference sequence). Trimming stripped 3 bases from V and 1 base from J, with 10 bases between. CDR3 residues: CSASDFQSYEQYF. The CDR3 DNA reads as TGCAGTGCTAGCGACTTCCAGTCCTACGAGCAGTACTTC.

V gene TRBV7-6 combines with J gene TRBJ2-3; D is undetermined. This CDR3 comprises 13 residues. The germline gives CDR1 SGHVS, CDR2 FNYEAQ. Trimming stripped 0 bases from V and 5 bases from J, with 6 bases between. CDR3 nucleotides: TGTGCCAGCAGCTTAGCGATGGGAGATACGCAGTATTTT. Translation: CASSLAMGDTQYF. Full variable domain (remainder filled in from reference TRBV7-6 and TRBJ2-3): GAGVSQSPRYKVTKRGQDVALRCDPISGHVSLYWYRQALGQGPEFLTYFNYEAQQDKSGLPNDRFSAERPEGSISTLTIQRTEQRDSAMYRCASSLAMGDTQYFGPGTRLTVL.

This clonotype was counted at least ten times. The chain joins TRBV5-1 to TRBJ1-6; tentatively, D is TRBD1 (5 bases). With 4 bases removed from V and 7 bases from J, the gap between germline ends came to 15 bases. This CDR3 has 15 residues. The germline V gene has CDR1 SGHRS and CDR2 YFSETQ. CDR3 coding DNA: TGCGCCAGCAGCCTTCTAGGGGAGGGAAATTCACCCCTCCACTTT. Protein: CASSLLGEGNSPLHF.

The chain uses TRBV4-3 and TRBJ1-1; TRBD1 aligns across 7 bases. J gave up 5 bases and V 1 base, and 4 bases lay outside the gene matches. The CDR3 is 14 residues long. Germline CDR1 and CDR2: LGHNA and YSLEER. The CDR3 protein is CASSQVPGQTEAFF. The CDR3 DNA sequence: TGCGCCAGCAGCCAAGTTCCGGGACAGACTGAAGCTTTCTTT.

This clonotype was detected many times. The chain joins TRBV27 to TRBJ2-7; D is ambiguous. Germline-derived CDR1 and CDR2 are MNHEY and SMNVEV (reference sequence). There are 15 residues in the CDR3. Trimming cost V 2 bases and J 5 bases, with 16 bases left between them. The chain's CDR3 is CASSLVLGTGHEQYF. The CDR3 bases are TGTGCCAGCAGTTTAGTCCTGGGAACGGGCCACGAGCAGTACTTC.

This clonotype was counted many times. This sequence joins TRBV10-3 and TRBJ2-1, with TRBD2 identical over 7 bases. The V gene end was trimmed by 8 bases and the J gene end by 7 bases; junction bases not matched to a gene: 14. Germline V lookup: CDR1 ENHRY, CDR2 SYGVKD. The CDR3 extends over 15 amino acids. As DNA, the CDR3 is TGTGCCATCCGAGGTTCGGGAGGCCCCGAAAATGAGCAGTTCTTC. Encoded protein: CAIRGSGGPENEQFF.